Given below is one TCR beta chain in context. Its specificity is unknown. The CDR3 spans 16 residues. This sample is drawn from a study of T cell responses to AZD1222 COVID-19 vaccine. Study-wide points: White British people made up most donors, females outnumbered males, and clonal diversity was possibly underestimated. Only five to seven AZD1222 recipients were seropositive at baseline. Compared with day 0, the breadth and depth of the Spike-specific TCR repertoire rose significantly after two doses of AZD1222.

Data came from immunoSEQ multiplex PCR; TCRdb stores just in-frame clones and leaves some out. The sample yields about 120,000 clones, approximately 91% seen once. Sequenced here: peripheral blood, sampled on day 0 of AZD1222 vaccination. V usage is TRBV12-2 and J usage is TRBJ1-6; TRBD1, as called in the table, went unchecked against the DNA. TRBV12-2 is an annotated pseudogene. This sequence originates from an adult in good health. The DNA of the CDR3 is TGTGCAAGTCGCCCTCCGGGTGACAGGGGTAATTCACCCCTCCACTTT. Translating gives CASRPPGDRGNSPLHF.